These 27 T cell receptor beta chains originate from one sample sequenced in a study of patients and donors after allogeneic stem cell transplantation. TCRdb reprocessed the RT-PCR reads with MiXCR, giving one entry per CDR3 protein. The sample holds 70,000 to 85,000 distinct CDR3 sequences, approximately 25% seen once. Sample: blood, either unsorted or a sorted T cell fraction (not recorded which). The receptors shown here come from a human donor who was either an allogeneic HSCT recipient or a stem cell or donor lymphocyte infusion donor (not recorded which). It is not recorded whose cells these are; they may come from a transplant donor.

The table lists this clonotype with many counts. The CDR3 loop reads CSARETGYINYGYTF. CDR3 coding DNA: TGCAGTGCTAGAGAAACAGGATATATTAACTATGGCTACACCTTC. V is TRBV20-1 and J is TRBJ1-2, with TRBD1 as a possible D gene (5 bases). The germline V gene encodes CDR1 DFQATT and CDR2 SNEGSKA (reference sequence). CDR3 length equals 15 residues. Trimming removed 0 bases from V and 1 base from J, with 12 bases in between.

The chain employs TRBV5-1 and TRBJ1-3; maybe TRBD1 (5 bases). CDR3 length: 17 amino acids. Germline CDR1 and CDR2: SGHRS and YFSETQ. V lost 0 bases and J 0 bases, leaving 13 bases between the germline ends. CDR3 sequence (DNA): TGCGCCAGCAGCTTGGCCGGGGGGACTAGCTCTGGAAACACCATATATTTT. It specifies CASSLAGGTSSGNTIYF.

This clonotype was picked up a small number of times. The chain employs TRBV19 and TRBJ2-2; D ambiguous. The CDR3 loop spans 14 amino acids. V was cut by 1 base and J by 1 base, with 4 bases left in between. Germline values: CDR1 LNHDA, CDR2 SQIVND (reference sequence). CDR3 coding DNA: TGTGCCAGTAGTATAGTGGGGAACACCGGGGAGCTGTTTTTT. Translation: CASSIVGNTGELFF.

This clonotype occurred a few times. This chain connects TRBV6-1 to TRBJ2-1; the D gene is possibly TRBD2 (5 bases). Trimming removed 4 bases at V and 14 bases at J, with 12 bases between. The CDR3 covers 11 residues. Germline CDR1 is MNHNS and CDR2 is SASEGT. CDR3 sequence (DNA): TGTGCCAGCAGTGTGGTCCCCGGGGAGTTCTTC. Translated, it gives CASSVVPGEFF.

The rearrangement uses TRBV7-9 and TRBJ2-3, with 13 positions matching TRBD2. This CDR3 spans 16 amino acids. Germline V CDR1 and CDR2: SEHNR, FQNEAQ (reference sequence). The ends lost 5 bases at V and 0 bases at J; junction bases unmatched: 2. The CDR3 DNA is TGTGCCAGCAGCCCGGGACTAGCGGGGAGCACAGATACGCAGTATTTT. It is translated as CASSPGLAGSTDTQYF.

This clonotype was seen only a few times. An end of the junction does not agree with germline; a read error may underlie this. This chain links TRBV7-7 with TRBJ1-1; D may be TRBD1 (5 bases). The CDR3 length is 13 residues. From germline, CDR1 is SSHAT and CDR2 FNYEAQ (reference sequence). CDR3 region: CASSFPPGGRAFF. In nucleotides, the CDR3 is TGTGCTAGCAGCTTCCCCCCCGGGGGACGGGCTTTCTTT. The entire variable domain, with the rest obtained from reference TRBV7-7 and TRBJ1-1, is as follows: GAGVSQSPRYKVTKRGQDVTLRCDPISSHATLYWYQQALGQGPEFLTYFNYEAQPDKSGLPSDRFSAERPEGSISTLTIQRTEQRDSAMYRCASSFPPGGRAFFGQGTRLTVV.

The chain recombines TRBV18 with TRBJ2-5; tentative D call: TRBD2 (5 bases). CDR1 and CDR2 (germline): KGHSH, LQKENI. This CDR3 comprises 13 residues. V was shortened by 6 bases and J by 4 bases, with 12 bases between the two germline ends. The DNA for the CDR3 is TGTGCCAGCTCCGGACTGCCCGGAGAGACCCAGTACTTC. It encodes CASSGLPGETQYF.

For this clonotype: One base away lies a much larger clone, so this may be a sequencing read error. The chain couples TRBV19 to TRBJ1-2, with D uncertain. CDR3 length: 12 residues. Germline values: CDR1 LNHDA, CDR2 SQIVND (reference sequence). The CDR3 here is CASSIVPFGCTF. CDR3 DNA: TGTGCCAGTAGTATCGTCCCTTTTGGCTGCACCTTC.

The CDR3 nucleotides are TGCAGCGTTGGTCGGTACTTAGAGACCCAGTACTTC. This sequence encodes CSVGRYLETQYF. The chain links TRBV29-1 to TRBJ2-5; D unclear. The germline gives CDR1 SQVTM, CDR2 ANQGSEA. Between the trimmed V and J ends, which lost 4 bases and 4 bases, there was a span of 10 bases. CDR3 length equals 12 residues.

Only a few counts were recorded for this clonotype. The chain employs TRBV4-2 and TRBJ2-4, with 10 bases lining up with TRBD2. V was clipped by 5 bases and J by 1 base; unmatched bases: 11. This CDR3 contains 18 residues. The V gene's germline CDR1 is LGHNA and CDR2 YNFKEQ. The CDR3 spells CASSMNPGLAAAKNIQYF. The CDR3 DNA sequence: TGTGCCAGCAGCATGAATCCCGGACTAGCGGCTGCCAAAAACATTCAGTACTTC.

This rearrangement joins TRBV27 to TRBJ1-2; D is unclear. Germline V gene lookup returns CDR1 MNHEY and CDR2 SMNVEV (reference sequence). Trimming took 4 bases from V and 1 from J, leaving 13 bases between them. The CDR3 has 15 residues. DNA for the CDR3: TGTGCCAGCAGTTATCTGCGGCCGATTAACTATGGCTACACCTTC. Its protein product is CASSYLRPINYGYTF.

This clonotype was counted many times. Here the CDR3 DNA reads TGTGCCAGCTCCCTCGAATCCTACAATGAGCAGTTCTTC. Encoded protein: CASSLESYNEQFF. The chain is built from TRBV18 and TRBJ2-1; D not resolved. The length of the CDR3 is 13 residues. V lost 6 bases and J lost 1, with 7 bases in between. CDR1 is KGHSH, CDR2 LQKENI, per germline.

The chain has TRBV7-8 and TRBJ2-5, with TRBD1 matching 7 bases. The CDR3 has 16 amino acids. From germline, CDR1 is SGHVS and CDR2 FQNEAQ. V trimming: 4 bases; J trimming: 4 bases; junction bases outside the gene matches: 12. The DNA of the CDR3 is TGTGCCAGCAGCTCGGGACAGCCCAAAACTCCAGAGACCCAGTACTTC. Protein product: CASSSGQPKTPETQYF.

This chain connects TRBV3-1 to TRBJ2-3; D is ambiguous. CDR1 and CDR2 (germline): LGHDT, YNNKEL (reference sequence). The CDR3 runs 13 residues. V shed 4 bases and J shed 1 base, with 6 bases lying between them. The CDR3 spells CASSPYRTDTQYF. The CDR3 DNA reads as TGTGCCAGCAGCCCTTATCGCACAGATACGCAGTATTTT.

This clonotype was detected only a few times. This chain uses TRBV3-1 with TRBJ1-3; D uncertain. Per the germline V gene, CDR1 is LGHDT and CDR2 is YNNKEL (reference sequence). The CDR3 runs 18 residues. The V gene lost 0 bases and the J gene lost 0 bases, with 15 bases spanning the gap. The CDR3 sequence is CASSQEGNSRVSGNTIYF. In DNA form, the CDR3 reads TGTGCCAGCAGCCAAGAAGGGAACAGCAGAGTCTCTGGAAACACCATATATTTT.

The chain combines TRBV18 with TRBJ2-4; 8 positions match TRBD2. The CDR3 totals 15 residues. The V gene's germline CDR1 is KGHSH and CDR2 LQKENI. V was clipped by 3 bases and J by 11 bases; unmatched bases: 12. Here the CDR3 reads CASSPPNSGRGVQYF. Here the CDR3 DNA reads TGTGCCAGCTCACCCCCTAACAGCGGGAGAGGCGTTCAGTACTTC.

In this sample, this clonotype turned up many times. The rearrangement uses TRBV5-6 and TRBJ1-1; D ambiguous. The germline V and J ends were trimmed by 3 bases and 1 base, with 4 bases remaining between them. CDR1 and CDR2 (germline): SGHDT, YYEEEE. There are 12 residues in the CDR3. The DNA of the CDR3 is TGTGCCAGCAGCTCCGGGAACACTGAAGCTTTCTTT. It codes for CASSSGNTEAFF.

J is TRBJ1-4 and V is TRBV7-2, with 8 bases that match TRBD1. The CDR3 covers 14 residues. V was pared by 3 bases and J by 8 bases, with 5 bases of the junction left unmatched. Germline CDR1 reads SGHTA; CDR2 reads FQGNSA. In DNA form, the CDR3 reads TGTGCCAGCAGCTTCGACAGGGGAGAGGAAAAACTGTTTTTT. Translation gives CASSFDRGEEKLFF. Looking up the rest from reference TRBV7-2 and TRBJ1-4 gives the full variable domain: GAGVSQSPSNKVTEKGKDVELRCDPISGHTALYWYRQSLGQGLEFLIYFQGNSAPDKSGLPSDRFSAERTGGSVSTLTIQRTQQEDSAVYLCASSFDRGEEKLFFGSGTQLSVL.

The chain links TRBV4-1 to TRBJ2-7; possibly TRBD1 for D (5 bases). Germline V CDR1 and CDR2: MGHRA, YSYEKL. Deletions cut 4 bases from V and 1 base from J, with 8 bases between. This CDR3 has 13 amino acids. This CDR3 is CASSPKGSYEQYF. The DNA of the CDR3 is TGCGCCAGCAGCCCTAAGGGGTCCTACGAGCAGTACTTC.

This clonotype has more than one count but fewer than ten. Written as DNA, the CDR3 is TGTGCCAGCAGCCAGACCGGGACAGGGGGAGTAGGGATCACAGATACGCAGTATTTT. This translates into CASSQTGTGGVGITDTQYF. This rearrangement joins TRBV3-1 to TRBJ2-3, with 11 bases aligning to TRBD1. The CDR3 extends over 19 amino acids. V lost 3 bases to trimming and J lost 2 bases; unmatched junction nucleotides: 13. Germline CDR1 is LGHDT and CDR2 is YNNKEL (reference sequence).

A remark on this clonotype: Possible read error: a much larger clone is one base away. The J gene is TRBJ1-1, the V gene TRBV9; D gene ambiguous. Germline CDR1 SGDLS, CDR2 YYNGEE. V lost 4 bases, J lost 0 bases, and 22 bases lay in between. The CDR3 length is 18 residues. CDR3 sequence: CASSPFSTLREMNTEAFF. The CDR3 DNA reads as TGTGCCAGCAGCCCCTTCTCCACCTTGCGGGAGATGAACACTGAAGCTTTCTTT.

This clonotype was seen only a few times. The chain combines TRBV28 with TRBJ2-3; 12 bases are a match to TRBD2. V trimming: 4 bases; J trimming: 6 bases; junction bases outside the gene matches: 5. This CDR3 comprises 15 residues. Germline-derived CDR1 and CDR2 are MDHEN and SYDVKM. CDR3 amino acids: CASSSLAGGPDTQYF. CDR3 bases: TGTGCCAGCAGTTCACTAGCGGGAGGCCCCGATACGCAGTATTTT.

A few counts support this clonotype. The rearrangement uses TRBV6-2 or TRBV6-3 and TRBJ2-7; 7 bases fit TRBD1. V shed 2 bases, J shed 3 bases, and the junction held 1 base outside the gene matches. The CDR3 extends over 13 amino acids. CDR1 is MNHEY, CDR2 SVGEGT, per germline. CDR3 in DNA: TGTGCCAGCAGTTACCAGGGGGTCTACGAGCAGTACTTC. This sequence encodes CASSYQGVYEQYF.

V is TRBV12-3 or TRBV12-4 and J is TRBJ1-1; TRBD1 is a possible D gene (5 bases). Trimming pared 5 bases from V and 1 base from J, leaving 20 bases between. The CDR3 sequence is 17 residues long. The CDR3 spells CASSAAWGSIENTEAFF. The CDR3 DNA is TGTGCCAGCAGTGCCGCGTGGGGGAGTATCGAGAACACTGAAGCTTTCTTT.

This clonotype was seen at least ten times. This rearrangement joins TRBV12-3 or TRBV12-4 to TRBJ2-2, with TRBD2 as a possible D gene (7 bases). Trimming took off 4 bases at V and 0 bases at J, with 12 bases between the two ends. This CDR3 is 16 amino acids long. CDR3: CASSSRGGPNTGELFF. CDR3 DNA sequence: TGTGCCAGCAGTTCCCGCGGGGGCCCGAACACCGGGGAGCTGTTTTTT.

This chain links TRBV29-1 with TRBJ1-1; D perhaps matches TRBD1 (6 bases). V dropped 6 bases and J dropped 2 bases, with 10 bases sitting between them. The CDR3 has 12 amino acids. Germline V gives CDR1 SQVTM, CDR2 ANQGSEA. The CDR3 DNA sequence: TGCAGCGTCAGGACAGTCAACACTGAAGCTTTCTTT. It specifies CSVRTVNTEAFF.

The V call is TRBV29-1, the J call TRBJ1-1; no reliable D call. The CDR3 runs 15 residues. Germline values: CDR1 SQVTM, CDR2 ANQGSEA. The V end was cut by 5 bases, the J end by 8 bases, with 24 bases between. This CDR3 is CSVSSYGEALGEAFF. DNA of the CDR3: TGCAGCGTTTCCAGCTATGGGGAAGCTTTGGGCGAAGCTTTCTTT.